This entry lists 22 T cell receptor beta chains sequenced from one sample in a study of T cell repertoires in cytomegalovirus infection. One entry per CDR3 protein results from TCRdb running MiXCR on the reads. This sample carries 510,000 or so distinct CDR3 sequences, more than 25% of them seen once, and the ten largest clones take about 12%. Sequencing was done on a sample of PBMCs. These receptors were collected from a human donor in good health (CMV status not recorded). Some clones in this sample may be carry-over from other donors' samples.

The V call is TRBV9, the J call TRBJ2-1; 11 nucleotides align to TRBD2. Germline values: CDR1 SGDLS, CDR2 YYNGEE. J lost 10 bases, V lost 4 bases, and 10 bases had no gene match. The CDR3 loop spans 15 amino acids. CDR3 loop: CASSILAGGRGEQFF. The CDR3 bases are TGTGCCAGCAGCATCCTAGCGGGAGGACGGGGAGAGCAGTTCTTC.

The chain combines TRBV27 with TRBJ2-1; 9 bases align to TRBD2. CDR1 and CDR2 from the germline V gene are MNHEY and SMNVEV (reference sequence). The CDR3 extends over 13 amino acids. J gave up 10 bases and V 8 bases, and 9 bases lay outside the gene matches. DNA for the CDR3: TGTGCCAGCGGAGGTGCGGGAGGGTGGGAGCAGTTCTTC. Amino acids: CASGGAGGWEQFF.

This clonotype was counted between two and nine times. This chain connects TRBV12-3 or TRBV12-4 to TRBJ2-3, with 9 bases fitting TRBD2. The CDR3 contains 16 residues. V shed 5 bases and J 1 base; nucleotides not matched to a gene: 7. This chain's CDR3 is CASSPRTSARTDTQYF. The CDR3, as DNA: TGTGCCAGCAGTCCCAGGACTAGCGCCCGCACAGATACGCAGTATTTT.

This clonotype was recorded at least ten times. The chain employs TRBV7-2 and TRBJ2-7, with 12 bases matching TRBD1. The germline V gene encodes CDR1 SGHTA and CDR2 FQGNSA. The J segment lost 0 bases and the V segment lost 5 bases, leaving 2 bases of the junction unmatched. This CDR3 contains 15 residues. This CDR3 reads CASSRGQGASYEQYF. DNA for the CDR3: TGTGCCAGCAGCCGGGGACAGGGGGCCTCCTACGAGCAGTACTTC.

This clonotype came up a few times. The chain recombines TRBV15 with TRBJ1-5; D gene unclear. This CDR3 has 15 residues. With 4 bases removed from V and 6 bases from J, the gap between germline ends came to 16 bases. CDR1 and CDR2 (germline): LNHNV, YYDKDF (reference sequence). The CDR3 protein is CATSTEPGGSQPQHF. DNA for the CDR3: TGTGCCACCAGCACAGAACCGGGCGGGAGTCAGCCCCAGCATTTT.

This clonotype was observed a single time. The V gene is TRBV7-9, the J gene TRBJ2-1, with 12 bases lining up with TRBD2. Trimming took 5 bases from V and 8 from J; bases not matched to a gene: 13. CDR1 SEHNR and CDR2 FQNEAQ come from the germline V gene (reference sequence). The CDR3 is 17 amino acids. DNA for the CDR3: TGTGCCAGCAGCCCCGGGACTAGCGGGCCAAGATACGATGAGCAGTTCTTC. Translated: CASSPGTSGPRYDEQFF.

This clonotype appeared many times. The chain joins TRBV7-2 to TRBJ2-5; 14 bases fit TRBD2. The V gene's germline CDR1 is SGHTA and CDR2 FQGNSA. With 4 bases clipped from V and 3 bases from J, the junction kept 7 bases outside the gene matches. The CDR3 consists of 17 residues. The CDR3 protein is CASSSAGTSGGKETQYF. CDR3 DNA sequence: TGTGCCAGCAGCTCCGCCGGGACTAGCGGGGGCAAAGAGACCCAGTACTTC.

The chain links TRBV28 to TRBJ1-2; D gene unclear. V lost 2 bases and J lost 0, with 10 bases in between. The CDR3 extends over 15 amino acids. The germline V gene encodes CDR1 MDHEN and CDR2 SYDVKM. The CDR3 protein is CASSLMGKTNYGYTF. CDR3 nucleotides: TGTGCCAGCAGTTTAATGGGCAAGACTAACTATGGCTACACCTTC.

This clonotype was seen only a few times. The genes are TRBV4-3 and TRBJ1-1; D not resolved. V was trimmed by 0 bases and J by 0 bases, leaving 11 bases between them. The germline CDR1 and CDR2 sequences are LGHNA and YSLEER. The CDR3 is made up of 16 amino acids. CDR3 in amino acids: CASSQDLIGMNTEAFF. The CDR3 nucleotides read TGCGCCAGCAGCCAAGATCTAATAGGGATGAACACTGAAGCTTTCTTT.

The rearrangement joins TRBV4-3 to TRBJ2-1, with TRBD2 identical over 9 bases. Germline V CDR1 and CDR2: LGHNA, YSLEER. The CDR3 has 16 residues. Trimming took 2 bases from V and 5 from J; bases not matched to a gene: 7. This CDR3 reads CASSQPSGVGNNEQFF. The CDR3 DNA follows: TGCGCCAGCAGCCAACCTAGCGGGGTGGGGAACAATGAGCAGTTCTTC.

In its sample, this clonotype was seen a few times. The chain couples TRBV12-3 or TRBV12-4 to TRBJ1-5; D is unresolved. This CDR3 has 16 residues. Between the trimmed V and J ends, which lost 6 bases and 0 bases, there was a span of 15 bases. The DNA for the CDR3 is TGTGCCAGCAGCTCCGGAGCGACTTATAGCAATCAGCCCCAGCATTTT. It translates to CASSSGATYSNQPQHF.

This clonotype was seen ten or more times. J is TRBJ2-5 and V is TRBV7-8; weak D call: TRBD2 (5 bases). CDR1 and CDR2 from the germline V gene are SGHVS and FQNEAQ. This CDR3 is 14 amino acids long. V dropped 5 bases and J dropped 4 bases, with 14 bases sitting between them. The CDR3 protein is CASSLGTSGETQYF. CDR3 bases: TGTGCCAGCAGCCTAGGCACTAGTGGAGAGACCCAGTACTTC.

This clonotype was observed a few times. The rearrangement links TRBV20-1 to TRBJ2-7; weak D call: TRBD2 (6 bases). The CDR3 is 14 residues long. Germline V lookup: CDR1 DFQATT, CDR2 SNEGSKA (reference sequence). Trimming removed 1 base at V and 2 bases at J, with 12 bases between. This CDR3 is CSARVGAGPYEQYF. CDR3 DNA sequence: TGCAGTGCTAGAGTCGGCGCGGGGCCCTACGAGCAGTACTTC.

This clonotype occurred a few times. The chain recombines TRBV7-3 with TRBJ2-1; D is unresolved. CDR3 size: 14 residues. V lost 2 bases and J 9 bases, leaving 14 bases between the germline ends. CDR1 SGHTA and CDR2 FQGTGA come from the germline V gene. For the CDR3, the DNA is TGTGCCAGCAGCTTAGGCTCAAGGGTAGGTGAGCAGTTCTTC. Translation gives CASSLGSRVGEQFF. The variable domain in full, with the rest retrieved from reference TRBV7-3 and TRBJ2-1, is GAGVSQTPSNKVTEKGKYVELRCDPISGHTALYWYRQSLGQGPEFLIYFQGTGAADDSGLPNDRFFAVRPEGSVSTLKIQRTERGDSAVYLCASSLGSRVGEQFFGPGTRLTVL.

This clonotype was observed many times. CDR3 bases: TGTGCCAGCAGCTTTCTTCGTTATAGCGGGAGTATCGAGACCCAGTACTTC. Protein: CASSFLRYSGSIETQYF. The V call is TRBV7-2, the J call TRBJ2-5; 9 bases line up with TRBD2. The CDR3 runs 17 residues. Germline trimming cut 3 bases from V and 5 bases from J; bases unmatched to any gene: 13. Germline V gene lookup returns CDR1 SGHTA and CDR2 FQGNSA. Looking up the rest from reference TRBV7-2 and TRBJ2-5 gives the full variable domain: GAGVSQSPSNKVTEKGKDVELRCDPISGHTALYWYRQSLGQGLEFLIYFQGNSAPDKSGLPSDRFSAERTGGSVSTLTIQRTQQEDSAVYLCASSFLRYSGSIETQYFGPGTRLLVL.

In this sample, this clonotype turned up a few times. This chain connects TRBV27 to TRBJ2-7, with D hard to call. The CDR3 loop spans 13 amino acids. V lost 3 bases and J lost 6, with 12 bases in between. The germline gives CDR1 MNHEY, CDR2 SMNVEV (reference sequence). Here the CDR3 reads CASSFMVAGEQYF. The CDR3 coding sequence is TGTGCCAGCAGTTTCATGGTAGCTGGCGAGCAGTACTTC.

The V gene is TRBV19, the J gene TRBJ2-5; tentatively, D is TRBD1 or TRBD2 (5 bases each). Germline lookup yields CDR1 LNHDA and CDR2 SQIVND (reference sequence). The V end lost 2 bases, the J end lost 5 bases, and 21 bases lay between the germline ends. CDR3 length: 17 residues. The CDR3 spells CASSIRPRIVGDETQYF. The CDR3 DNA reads TGTGCCAGTAGTATAAGACCCCGCATTGTAGGGGACGAGACCCAGTACTTC.

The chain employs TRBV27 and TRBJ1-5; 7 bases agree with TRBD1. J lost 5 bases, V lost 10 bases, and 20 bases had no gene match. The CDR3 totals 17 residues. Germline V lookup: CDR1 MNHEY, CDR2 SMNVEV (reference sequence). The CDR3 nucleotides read TGTGCCACTCAAGACAGGGCCCCTGGGGAATCTCATCAGCCCCAGCATTTT. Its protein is CATQDRAPGESHQPQHF.

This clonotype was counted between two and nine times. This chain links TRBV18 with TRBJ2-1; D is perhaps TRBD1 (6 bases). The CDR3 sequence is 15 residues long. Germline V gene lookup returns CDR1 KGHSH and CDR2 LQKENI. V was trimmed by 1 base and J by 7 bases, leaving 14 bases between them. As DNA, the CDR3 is TGTGCCAGCTCACCACAGGGGGTAAATCTTAATGAGCAGTTCTTC. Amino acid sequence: CASSPQGVNLNEQFF.

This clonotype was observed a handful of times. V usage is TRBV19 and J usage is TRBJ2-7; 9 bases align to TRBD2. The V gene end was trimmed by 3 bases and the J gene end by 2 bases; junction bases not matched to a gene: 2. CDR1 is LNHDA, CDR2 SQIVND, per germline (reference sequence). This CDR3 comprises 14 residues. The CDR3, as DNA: TGTGCCAGTAGTATCCTAGCGGGGACCTACGAGCAGTACTTC. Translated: CASSILAGTYEQYF.

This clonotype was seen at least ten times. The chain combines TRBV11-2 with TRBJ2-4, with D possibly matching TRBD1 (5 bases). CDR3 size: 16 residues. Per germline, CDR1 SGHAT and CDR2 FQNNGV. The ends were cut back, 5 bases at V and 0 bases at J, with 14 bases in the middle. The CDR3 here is CASSPIRQIAKNIQYF. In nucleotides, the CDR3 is TGTGCCAGCAGCCCAATTAGACAGATAGCCAAAAACATTCAGTACTTC.

The chain's CDR3 is CASSQGVGGSFSYEQYF. The CDR3 nucleotides read TGTGCCAGCAGCCAAGGGGTAGGCGGGAGCTTCTCCTACGAGCAGTACTTC. The V call is TRBV14, the J call TRBJ2-7; 7 bases agree with TRBD2. In germline, CDR1 is SGHDN, CDR2 FVKESK. Losses at the gene ends were 1 base for V and 0 bases for J; bases not matched to a gene: 9. There are 17 residues in the CDR3.